These 22 T cell receptor beta chains were sequenced from one sample in a study of CD8 T cells in Susac syndrome. Reverse transcription of roughly 0.5 to 1 ug RNA used random hexamers. Using its own MiXCR run on the immunoSEQ multiplex PCR reads, TCRdb lists one record per CDR3 protein. The sample contains tens of thousands of distinct CDR3 sequences, roughly 93% of which appear only once. Sequences were obtained from CD4+ T cells from PBMCs. The source of these receptors is a human donor with Susac syndrome.

V is TRBV5-4 and J is TRBJ1-4; D remains unclear. The V gene lost 4 bases and the J gene lost 6 bases, with 7 bases spanning the gap. The germline V gene has CDR1 SGHNT and CDR2 YYREEE (reference sequence). There are 12 residues in the CDR3. The CDR3 here is CASSGWDEKLFF. DNA for the CDR3: TGTGCCAGCAGCGGTTGGGATGAAAAACTGTTTTTT.

The J gene is TRBJ2-7, the V gene TRBV6-6; 10 bases line up with TRBD2. Germline V gene data show CDR1 as MNHNY and CDR2 as SVGAGI (reference sequence). V dropped 7 bases and J dropped 4; count of bases not matched to a gene: 7. This CDR3 is 14 amino acids long. CDR3 in amino acids: CASTPGGLAYEQYF. Written as DNA, the CDR3 is TGTGCCAGCACTCCCGGGGGACTAGCGTACGAGCAGTACTTC.

The chain carries TRBV23-1 and TRBJ2-7; the D is unclear. TRBV23-1 is placed among ORFs of uncertain function. This CDR3 spans 17 amino acids. V gave up 8 bases and J gave up 2 bases, with 25 bases separating them. CDR3 bases: TGCGCCAGCCCCCCTCCGAGAGAGGTTATGATCCCCTACGAGCAGTACTTC. Translated, it gives CASPPPREVMIPYEQYF.

This chain uses TRBV5-1 with TRBJ1-5; no reliable D call. Germline V lookup: CDR1 SGHRS, CDR2 YFSETQ. The V gene lost 2 bases and the J gene lost 2 bases, with 11 bases spanning the gap. CDR3 length: 15 amino acids. The CDR3 coding sequence is TGCGCCAGCAGCTTATTGCCAGAGGGCAATCAGCCCCAGCATTTT. Translated, it gives CASSLLPEGNQPQHF.

This clonotype is a singleton in its sample. This chain uses TRBV21-1 with TRBJ2-2; the table's D call, TRBD1, has no DNA check behind it. TRBV21-1 is a pseudogene. The CDR3 extends over 14 amino acids. The CDR3 DNA reads as TGTGCCAGCGCCGGGACAGGGGACACCGGGGAGCTGTTTTTT. Protein: CASAGTGDTGELFF.

The rearrangement uses TRBV6-1 and TRBJ2-7; either TRBD1 or TRBD2 may supply D (6 bases each). Trimming took off 3 bases at V and 5 bases at J, with 17 bases between the two ends. Germline loops: CDR1 MNHNS, CDR2 SASEGT. The CDR3 length is 15 residues. The CDR3 bases are TGTGCCAGCAGTGACCAGGGGCAGGACTATGACGAGCAGTACTTC. Translated, it gives CASSDQGQDYDEQYF.

The rearrangement links TRBV7-9 to TRBJ2-7; TRBD1 or TRBD2 may be the D gene (5 bases each). The V gene's germline CDR1 is SEHNR and CDR2 FQNEAQ (reference sequence). This CDR3 has 16 residues. The V and J ends lost 5 bases and 0 bases respectively, with 17 bases between them. The chain's CDR3 is CASSHTGTVSSYEQYF. Written as DNA, the CDR3 is TGTGCCAGCAGCCACACCGGGACGGTTAGCTCCTACGAGCAGTACTTC. Filled out from reference TRBV7-9 and TRBJ2-7, the complete variable domain reads DTGVSQNPRHKITKRGQNVTFRCDPISEHNRLYWYRQTLGQGPEFLTYFQNEAQLEKSRLLSDRFSAERPKGSFSTLEIQRTEQGDSAMYLCASSHTGTVSSYEQYFGPGTRLTVT.

The J gene is TRBJ1-1, the V gene TRBV20-1, with no clear D. This CDR3 is built from 17 residues. From germline, CDR1 is DFQATT and CDR2 SNEGSKA (reference sequence). V was shortened by 0 bases and J by 0 bases, with 17 bases between the two germline ends. In DNA, the CDR3 is TGCAGTGCTAGAGATTGGGGAAGGACGGCAATGAACACTGAAGCTTTCTTT. It specifies CSARDWGRTAMNTEAFF.

The V call is TRBV20-1, the J call TRBJ1-1; D might be TRBD1 (6 bases). Germline V gene data show CDR1 as DFQATT and CDR2 as SNEGSKA (reference sequence). This CDR3 contains 13 residues. V gave up 6 bases and J gave up 5 bases, with 16 bases separating them. CDR3 nucleotide sequence: TGCAGTGCCTTGTTAGGGGGGCGGACTGAAGCTTTCTTT. Its protein product is CSALLGGRTEAFF.

The rearrangement uses TRBV25-1 and TRBJ2-2; D unresolved. V was shortened by 8 bases and J by 6 bases, with 7 bases between the two germline ends. The germline gives CDR1 MGHDK, CDR2 SYGVNS. The CDR3 has 11 amino acids. The CDR3 DNA reads as TGTGCCAGCGATGGGCCCGGGGAGCTGTTTTTT. This gives the protein CASDGPGELFF.

The chain has TRBV5-1 and TRBJ2-3; 10 bases line up with TRBD2. Trimming took 0 bases from V and 4 from J; bases not matched to a gene: 5. Germline assignment: CDR1 SGHRS and CDR2 YFSETQ. This CDR3 comprises 16 residues. CDR3 amino acids: CASSLEASGGPDTQYF. The CDR3 bases are TGCGCCAGCAGCTTGGAGGCTAGCGGGGGCCCAGATACGCAGTATTTT.

This clonotype was recorded once. This rearrangement joins TRBV7-8 to TRBJ1-3; the D is unclear. V was trimmed by 5 bases and J by 4 bases, leaving 12 bases between them. Germline V gives CDR1 SGHVS, CDR2 FQNEAQ. The CDR3 runs 14 residues. In DNA form, the CDR3 reads TGTGCCAGCAGCCCCCTGGCCCGGGGAAACACCATATATTTT. Protein sequence: CASSPLARGNTIYF.

The chain links TRBV5-1 to TRBJ2-1, with TRBD2 matching over 11 bases. CDR1 is SGHRS and CDR2 is YFSETQ in the germline V gene. V shed 0 bases, J shed 4 bases, and the junction held 3 bases outside the gene matches. This CDR3 has 16 amino acids. CDR3 protein: CASSLVPSGGYNEQFF. The CDR3 DNA is TGCGCCAGCAGCTTGGTTCCTAGCGGGGGGTACAATGAGCAGTTCTTC.

The V gene is TRBV6-6, the J gene TRBJ1-2, with 7 nucleotides matching TRBD1. The CDR3 has 16 amino acids. Trimming took 3 bases from V and 3 from J; bases not matched to a gene: 10. Germline CDR1 is MNHNY and CDR2 is SVGAGI (reference sequence). The CDR3 reads CASSYSSTGFHYGYTF. CDR3 DNA sequence: TGTGCCAGCAGTTATTCCTCGACAGGGTTTCACTATGGCTACACCTTC.

In the case of this clonotype: One junction end disagrees with the germline gene, perhaps due to a read error. This chain joins TRBV6-5 and TRBJ1-6; perhaps TRBD1 as D (6 bases). The germline V gene has CDR1 MNHEY and CDR2 SVGAGI. This CDR3 contains 15 residues. CDR3 sequence reads: CASRYYTAGDSPLHF. DNA for the CDR3: TGTGCCAGCAGATACTACACGGCAGGGGATTCACCCCTCCACTTT.

V is TRBV29-1 and J is TRBJ1-1; a weak D match, TRBD1 (5 bases). Germline CDR1 is SQVTM and CDR2 is ANQGSEA. Between the trimmed V and J ends, which lost 5 bases and 4 bases, there was a span of 17 bases. The CDR3 runs 14 residues. The CDR3 protein is CSVSLGSGGTEAFF. DNA of the CDR3: TGCAGCGTTAGCTTGGGTTCGGGGGGCACTGAAGCTTTCTTT.

This clonotype appeared once. The chain couples TRBV19 to TRBJ1-2; D ambiguous. Looked up from germline, CDR1 is LNHDA and CDR2 is SQIVND (reference sequence). The V end lost 3 bases, the J end lost 7 bases, and 9 bases lay between the germline ends. CDR3 length: 12 amino acids. The CDR3 sequence is CASSIVLGGYTF. CDR3 coding DNA: TGTGCCAGTAGTATCGTCCTAGGTGGCTACACCTTC.

This clonotype has just one count. The rearrangement links TRBV12-3 or TRBV12-4 to TRBJ2-1; no reliable D call. CDR3 size: 13 residues. V was shortened by 6 bases and J by 6 bases, with 12 bases between the two germline ends. The CDR3 DNA is TGTGCCAGCAGCACAGCGTTGGGCAATGAGCAGTTCTTC. It yields the protein CASSTALGNEQFF.

The chain employs TRBV7-2 and TRBJ2-5; D may be TRBD1 (6 bases). CDR1 and CDR2 from the germline V gene are SGHTA and FQGNSA. This CDR3 spans 14 amino acids. Trimming left V 1 base short and J 4 bases short, with 10 bases between. The chain's CDR3 is CASSLGARGETQYF. The DNA for the CDR3 is TGTGCCAGCAGCTTAGGAGCCAGGGGAGAGACCCAGTACTTC. The full variable domain, completed using reference TRBV7-2 and TRBJ2-5, is GAGVSQSPSNKVTEKGKDVELRCDPISGHTALYWYRQSLGQGLEFLIYFQGNSAPDKSGLPSDRFSAERTGGSVSTLTIQRTQQEDSAVYLCASSLGARGETQYFGPGTRLLVL.

This sequence joins TRBV3-1 and TRBJ1-6; D perhaps matches TRBD1 (6 bases). V was trimmed by 2 bases and J by 6 bases, leaving 11 bases between them. This CDR3 has 15 amino acids. CDR1 is LGHDT, CDR2 YNNKEL, per germline (reference sequence). CDR3 amino acids: CASSQSDRTNSPLHF. The CDR3 nucleotides read TGTGCCAGCAGCCAATCCGACAGGACTAATTCACCCCTCCACTTT.

The V call is TRBV6-5, the J call TRBJ2-2, with D maybe TRBD2 (6 bases). This CDR3 region has 11 residues. Germline lookup yields CDR1 MNHEY and CDR2 SVGAGI. Trimming took off 8 bases at V and 6 bases at J, with 7 bases between the two ends. DNA of the CDR3: TGTGCCAGCGGGAGGTCCGGGGAGCTGTTTTTT. This gives the protein CASGRSGELFF.

The genes are TRBV7-2 and TRBJ1-2; D is unresolved. Germline values: CDR1 SGHTA, CDR2 FQGNSA. The ends were cut back, 6 bases at V and 3 bases at J, with 11 bases in the middle. This CDR3 contains 13 residues. The CDR3 is CASSLGWDYGYTF. The CDR3 coding sequence is TGTGCCAGCAGTTTGGGGTGGGACTATGGCTACACCTTC.